This TCR beta chain was found in a study of OX40 agonist ivuxolimab in advanced cancers. Study-level background: Cohort: approximately 83% men, mean age approximately 66, aged about 20 to 85. General study findings and limits: Among the lowest levels of clonal expansion were found in partial responders at 0.1-3.0 mg/kg. With doses of 0.1 to 3.0 mg/kg, CD4+ and CD8+ blood T cells had undergone clonal expansion by week 6.

Blood specimens came from baseline, cycle 4 day 1, and cycle 7 day 1. Assay used: immunoSEQ multiplex PCR; TCRdb lists only in-frame clones, some missing. This sample carries around 72,000 clones, over 75% of them seen once, and the ten largest clones take about 5%. V lost 3 bases, J lost 1 base, and 13 bases lay in between. The CDR3 length is 16 residues. The germline V gene encodes CDR1 LNHDA and CDR2 SQIVND (reference sequence). In regard to this clone: Its antigen remains unidentified.

Source: CD4+ or CD8+ T cells sorted from blood, taken in a trial of the OX40 agonist ivuxolimab. This TCR was recovered from an adult with an advanced solid tumor such as melanoma, head and neck, liver or kidney cancer. The chain is built from TRBV19 and TRBJ2-1; weak D call: TRBD2 (5 bases). DNA for the CDR3: TGTGCCAGTAGTATTTCTAGCCGGACGTCCTACAATGAGCAGTTCTTC. Its protein is CASSISSRTSYNEQFF.